The T cell receptor (beta chain) under discussion was sequenced for a study of siplizumab effects on memory and regulatory T cells. The study's findings and limits: For mappable alloreactive CD4+ clones, the mean Treg-derived fraction was about 70% with siplizumab and approximately 26% in controls. Tracing alloreactive clones into unstimulated subsets worked for only a minor fraction of them.

To note about this clone: Its antigen is not identified.

Data came from immunoSEQ multiplex PCR; TCRdb stores just in-frame clones and leaves some out. The sample contains fewer than 85,000 clones, around 90% of which appear only once. Germline V gene sequence: CDR1 MDHEN, CDR2 SYDVKM. V lost 5 bases and J 7 bases, leaving 24 bases between the germline ends. This CDR3 is 17 amino acids long. The receptor was derived from a human donor in good health. The J gene is TRBJ1-5, the V gene TRBV28; tentatively, D is TRBD1 (5 bases). The sequencing sample was made of Tregs sorted from blood. The CDR3 protein is CASSPPMRQGIYQPQHF. Written as DNA, the CDR3 is TGTGCCAGCAGTCCGCCTATGCGTCAGGGAATCTACCAGCCCCAGCATTTT.